Shown below are 7 T cell receptor beta chains from a single sample sequenced in a study of beta chain features in type 1 diabetes. General study points: Significant though moderate, a shortening of TCRB CDR3s appeared in all four CD4+ subsets of Type 1 diabetes patients.

These receptors' targets are unknown. Since all of the isolated RNA was reverse transcribed, expressed TCRB transcripts were what got sequenced. Some clones are missing from TCRdb's copy, which holds only in-frame ones; the method was immunoSEQ multiplex PCR. The sample has roughly 700,000 clones; roughly an eighth are singletons. Sequencing used naive CD4+ T cells from blood. The source of these receptors is a man between 18 and 29 years old with type 1 diabetes.

The chain carries TRBV25-1 and TRBJ1-5, with TRBD1 as a possible D gene (6 bases). The CDR3 runs 15 residues. CDR1 is MGHDK, CDR2 SYGVNS, per germline. With 2 bases removed from V and 7 bases from J, the gap between germline ends came to 15 bases. CDR3 amino acids: CASSEGGGTLQPQHF. The DNA for the CDR3 is TGTGCCAGCAGTGAAGGGGGGGGCACTTTGCAGCCCCAGCATTTT.

The sample holds a few counts of this clone. This chain links TRBV25-1 with TRBJ2-3, with no clear D. The CDR3 extends over 13 amino acids. CDR1 is MGHDK and CDR2 is SYGVNS in the germline V gene. Trimming shortened V by 7 bases and J by 0 bases, and 8 bases separated the two germline ends. CDR3 protein: CASKIGSTDTQYF. The CDR3 region has the DNA TGTGCCAGCAAGATCGGTAGCACAGATACGCAGTATTTT.

The table lists this clone with a few counts. The chain employs TRBV2 and TRBJ1-2; D gene unclear. Germline V gene data show CDR1 as SNHLY and CDR2 as FYNNEI. Trimming removed 7 bases at V and 3 bases at J, with 9 bases between. This CDR3 has 12 residues. The CDR3 is CASKGTYYGYTF. The CDR3 DNA reads TGTGCCAGCAAAGGAACGTACTATGGCTACACCTTC.

The gene calls are TRBV7-8 and TRBJ1-2, with 7 nucleotides matching TRBD1. Germline V lookup: CDR1 SGHVS, CDR2 FQNEAQ. CDR3 length: 14 amino acids. The V segment lost 5 bases and the J segment 4 bases; nucleotides outside the gene matches: 7. The CDR3 coding sequence is TGTGCCAGCAGCCCCCTACAGGGGTCCTATGGCTACACCTTC. Amino acids: CASSPLQGSYGYTF.

In this sample, this clone turned up a few times. The rearrangement links TRBV7-9 to TRBJ1-6, with D unresolved. The length of the CDR3 is 13 residues. The germline gives CDR1 SEHNR, CDR2 FQNEAQ (reference sequence). V was clipped by 1 base and J by 9 bases, with 7 bases between them. The CDR3 DNA reads as TGTGCCAGCAGCTTAGACGGATTTTCACCCCTCCACTTT. Amino acids: CASSLDGFSPLHF.

This clone was counted between two and nine times. The same CDR3 arises from other DNA sequences in this sample as well. CDR3 nucleotides: TGCGCCAGCAGCTTGCGAAGGGGCAATGAGCAGTTCTTC. This codes for CASSLRRGNEQFF. The V and J genes are TRBV5-1 and TRBJ2-1; D might be TRBD1 (5 bases). CDR1 SGHRS and CDR2 YFSETQ come from the germline V gene. The CDR3 spans 13 residues. Trimming pared 1 base from V and 6 bases from J, leaving 8 bases between.

V is TRBV5-1 and J is TRBJ1-2; TRBD1 might be the D (5 bases). V lost 7 bases and J 7 bases, leaving 17 bases between the germline ends. Germline CDR1 reads SGHRS; CDR2 reads YFSETQ. This CDR3 has 13 residues. CDR3 in amino acids: CASASIGAGGYTF. The DNA of the CDR3 is TGCGCCAGCGCCTCTATAGGGGCAGGTGGCTACACCTTC.